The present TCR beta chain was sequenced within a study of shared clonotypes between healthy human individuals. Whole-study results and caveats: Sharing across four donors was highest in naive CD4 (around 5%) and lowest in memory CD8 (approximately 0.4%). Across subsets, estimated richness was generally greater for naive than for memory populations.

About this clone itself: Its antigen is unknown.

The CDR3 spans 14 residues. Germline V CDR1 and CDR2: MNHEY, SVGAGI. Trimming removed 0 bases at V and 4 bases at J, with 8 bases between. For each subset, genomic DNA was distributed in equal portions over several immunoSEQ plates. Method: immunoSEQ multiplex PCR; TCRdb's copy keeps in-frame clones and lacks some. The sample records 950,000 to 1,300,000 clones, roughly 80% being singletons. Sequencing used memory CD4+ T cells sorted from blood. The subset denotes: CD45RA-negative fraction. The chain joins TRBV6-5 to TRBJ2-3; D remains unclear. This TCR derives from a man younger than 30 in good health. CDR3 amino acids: CASSYSNIPDTQYF. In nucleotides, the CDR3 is TGTGCCAGCAGTTACTCGAATATCCCAGATACGCAGTATTTT.